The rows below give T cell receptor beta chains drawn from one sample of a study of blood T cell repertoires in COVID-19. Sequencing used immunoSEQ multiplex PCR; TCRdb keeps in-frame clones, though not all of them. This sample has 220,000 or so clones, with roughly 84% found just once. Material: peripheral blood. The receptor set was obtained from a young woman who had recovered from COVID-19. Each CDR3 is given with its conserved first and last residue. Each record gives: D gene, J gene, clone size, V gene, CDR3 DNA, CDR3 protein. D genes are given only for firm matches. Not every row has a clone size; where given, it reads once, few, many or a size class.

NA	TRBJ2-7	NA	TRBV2	TGTGCCAGCAGTAGCGAATCAGGACTGGCCCTGGAGCAGTACTTC	CASSSESGLALEQYF
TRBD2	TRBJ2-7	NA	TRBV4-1	TGCGCCAGCAGCCAAGCGGGCGGGAGTGTCTACGAGCAGTACTTC	CASSQAGGSVYEQYF
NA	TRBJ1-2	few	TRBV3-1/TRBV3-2	TGTGCCAGCAGTTTTCAGGGTGGTGCTGGCTACACCTTC	CASSFQGGAGYTF
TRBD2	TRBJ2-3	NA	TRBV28	TGTGCCAGCAGTTTATATCGGGAGGGCCCCTCCGTGCAGTATTTT	CASSLYREGPSVQYF
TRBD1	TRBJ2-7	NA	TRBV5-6	TGTGCCAGCAGCCCTCAGGGGGTGTGGTTGCGGGAGCAGTACTTC	CASSPQGVWLREQYF
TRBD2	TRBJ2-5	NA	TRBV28	TGTGCCAGCACCTTCGCCATAGCGGGAGAAGAGACCCAGTACTTC	CASTFAIAGEETQYF
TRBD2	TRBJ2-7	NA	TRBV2	TGTGCCAGCACCCCGGGACTAGCGGGAGAAGAGCAGTACTTC	CASTPGLAGEEQYF
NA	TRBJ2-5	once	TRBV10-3	TGTGCCATCAGTCCTGGTAGCGAAGAGACCCAGTACTTC	CAISPGSEETQYF
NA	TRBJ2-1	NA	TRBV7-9	TGTGCCAGCAGCTTAGTTATCGGGGGGCGTAGACAGTTCTTC	CASSLVIGGRRQFF
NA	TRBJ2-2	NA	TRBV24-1	TGTGCCACCAGTGATTTAAAGGGGGACACCAACACCGGGGAGCTGTTTTTT	CATSDLKGDTNTGELFF
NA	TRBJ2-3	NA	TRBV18	TGTGCCAGCTCACCGCGGGGCACAGATACGCAGTATTTT	CASSPRGTDTQYF
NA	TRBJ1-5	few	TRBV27	TGTGCCAGCAGTCCTAACCCCAATCAGCCCCAGCATTTT	CASSPNPNQPQHF
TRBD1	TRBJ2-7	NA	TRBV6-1	TGTGCCAGCAGTGAAAGGGGACAGGGGCTAATCGAGCAGTACTTC	CASSERGQGLIEQYF
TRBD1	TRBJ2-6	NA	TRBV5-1	TGCGCCAGCAGCTTGGGGACAGGGGGCGTCGGGGCCAACGTCCTGACTTTC	CASSLGTGGVGANVLTF
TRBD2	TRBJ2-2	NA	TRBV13	TGTGCCAGCACACCGGGAGGAAGGACCGGGGAGCTGTTTTTT	CASTPGGRTGELFF
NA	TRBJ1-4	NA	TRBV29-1	TGCAGCGACAGACATACAAATGAAAAACTGTTTTTT	CSDRHTNEKLFF
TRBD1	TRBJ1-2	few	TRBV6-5	TGTGCCAGCAGTCCGCGGACAGGAGGATATGGCTACACCTTC	CASSPRTGGYGYTF